This T cell receptor (beta chain) was documented in a study of graft-versus-host responses after intestinal transplantation. This CDR3 spans 15 amino acids. Germline values: CDR1 SGHVS, CDR2 FNYEAQ. J lost 4 bases, V lost 1 base, and 6 bases had no gene match. Here immunoSEQ multiplex PCR was the method, and the copy in TCRdb shows in-frame clones only, minus some. The repertoire holds about 99,000 clones, with more than 85% as singletons. On this clone itself: Its antigen remains unidentified.

Sequencing was performed on unstimulated CD8+ T cells sorted from spleen or lymph node cells, taken before intestinal transplant. The chain couples TRBV7-6 to TRBJ1-1, with 7 bases that match TRBD1. The sequence came from a human donor who received an intestinal transplant. The CDR3 is CASSLGAGTATEAFF. The CDR3 nucleotides are TGTGCCAGCAGCTTAGGGGCCGGGACAGCCACTGAAGCTTTCTTT.